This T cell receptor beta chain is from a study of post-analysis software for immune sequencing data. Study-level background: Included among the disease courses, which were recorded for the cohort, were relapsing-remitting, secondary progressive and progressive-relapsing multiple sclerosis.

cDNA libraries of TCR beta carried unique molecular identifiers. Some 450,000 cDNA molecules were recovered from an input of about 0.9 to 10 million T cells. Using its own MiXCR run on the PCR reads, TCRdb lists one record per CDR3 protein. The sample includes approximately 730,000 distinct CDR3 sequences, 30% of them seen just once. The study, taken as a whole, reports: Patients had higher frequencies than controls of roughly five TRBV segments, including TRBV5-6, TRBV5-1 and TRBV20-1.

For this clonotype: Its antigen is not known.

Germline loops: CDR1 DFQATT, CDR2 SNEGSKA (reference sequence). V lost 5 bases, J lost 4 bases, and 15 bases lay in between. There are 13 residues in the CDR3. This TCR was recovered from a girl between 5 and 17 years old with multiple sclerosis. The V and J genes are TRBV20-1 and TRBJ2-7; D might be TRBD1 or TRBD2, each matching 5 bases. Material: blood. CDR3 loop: CSAQRDGRYEQYF. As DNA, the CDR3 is TGCAGTGCTCAACGGGACGGGCGGTACGAGCAGTACTTC.